The clone carrying this T cell receptor beta chain was observed many times. The antigen is undetermined. V lost 5 bases, J lost 0 bases, and 14 bases lay in between. The CDR3 totals 16 residues. CDR1 and CDR2 (germline): MGHRA, YSYEKL. As part of library construction, unique molecular identifiers were attached to individual cDNA molecules. One entry per CDR3 protein, called by TCRdb with MiXCR from the 5' RACE reads. The sample lists about 58,000 distinct CDR3 sequences, 12% seen once, with approximately 10% in the top ten. The sample originates from a study of early T cells in non-severe SARS-CoV-2 infection. Study overall: Chains were not paired, and sequencing was done on bulk RNA from unsorted whole blood. Overall study results and limits: Anti-spike CD8 responses were favored in VDJdb matching, and private and CD4 specificities were missed.

The gene calls are TRBV4-1 and TRBJ1-3, with D uncertain. Sequenced: whole blood. This TCR was recovered from an adult who was a healthcare worker with PCR-confirmed SARS-CoV-2 infection or an uninfected control (not recorded which). For the CDR3, the DNA is TGCGCCAGCAGCACGGCAAGGGTTCCCTCTGGAAACACCATATATTTT. Its protein is CASSTARVPSGNTIYF.